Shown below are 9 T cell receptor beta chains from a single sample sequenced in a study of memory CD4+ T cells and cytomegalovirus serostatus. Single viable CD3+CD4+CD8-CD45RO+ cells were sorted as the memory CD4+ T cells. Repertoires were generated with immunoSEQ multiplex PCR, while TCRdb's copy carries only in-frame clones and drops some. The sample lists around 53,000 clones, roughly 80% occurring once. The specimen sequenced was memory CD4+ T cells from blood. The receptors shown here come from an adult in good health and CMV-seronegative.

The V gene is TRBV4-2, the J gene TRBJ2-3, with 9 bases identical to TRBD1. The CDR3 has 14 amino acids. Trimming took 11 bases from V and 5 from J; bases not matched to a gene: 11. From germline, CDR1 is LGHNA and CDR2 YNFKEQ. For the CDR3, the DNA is TGTGCCGTACAGACAGGGGGGGTGGGAGATACGCAGTATTTT. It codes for CAVQTGGVGDTQYF.

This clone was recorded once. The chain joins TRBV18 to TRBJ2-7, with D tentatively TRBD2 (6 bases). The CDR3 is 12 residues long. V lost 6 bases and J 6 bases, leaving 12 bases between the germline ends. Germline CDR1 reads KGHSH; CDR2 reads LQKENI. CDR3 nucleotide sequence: TGTGCCAGCTCCCAGGAGGGAGTCGAGCAGTACTTC. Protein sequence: CASSQEGVEQYF. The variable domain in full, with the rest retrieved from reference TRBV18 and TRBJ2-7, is NAGVMQNPRHLVRRRGQEARLRCSPMKGHSHVYWYRQLPEEGLKFMVYLQKENIIDESGMPKERFSAEFPKEGPSILRIQQVVRGDSAAYFCASSQEGVEQYFGPGTRLTVT.

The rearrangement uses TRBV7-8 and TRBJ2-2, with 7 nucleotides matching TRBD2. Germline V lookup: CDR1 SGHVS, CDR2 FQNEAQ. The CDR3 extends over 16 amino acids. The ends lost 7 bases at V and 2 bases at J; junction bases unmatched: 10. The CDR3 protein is CASTSVREGNTGELFF. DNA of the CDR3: TGTGCCAGCACCTCTGTGAGGGAGGGCAACACCGGGGAGCTGTTTTTT.

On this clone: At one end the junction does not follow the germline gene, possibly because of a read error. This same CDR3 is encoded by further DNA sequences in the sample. The CDR3 spells CASSLRQGGNSPLHF. CDR3 in DNA: TGTGCCAGCAGCCTTAGACAGGGAGGTAATTCACCCCTCCACTTT. The V gene is TRBV5-1, the J gene TRBJ1-6; 7 positions agree with TRBD1. Germline-derived CDR1 and CDR2 are SGHRS and YFSETQ. CDR3 length: 15 amino acids.

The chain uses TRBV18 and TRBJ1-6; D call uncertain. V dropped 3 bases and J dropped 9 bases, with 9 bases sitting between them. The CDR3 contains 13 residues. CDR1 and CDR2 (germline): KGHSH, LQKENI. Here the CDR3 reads CASSPAQTSPLHF. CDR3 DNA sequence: TGTGCCAGCTCACCGGCACAAACTTCACCCCTCCACTTT.

CDR3 sequence: CASSFSTAQPQHF. The CDR3 DNA reads TGTGCCAGCAGTTTTTCTACGGCTCAGCCCCAGCATTTT. The V gene is TRBV28, the J gene TRBJ1-5; D is uncertain. The CDR3 extends over 13 amino acids. Germline lookup yields CDR1 MDHEN and CDR2 SYDVKM. The V and J ends lost 3 bases and 6 bases respectively, with 9 bases between them.

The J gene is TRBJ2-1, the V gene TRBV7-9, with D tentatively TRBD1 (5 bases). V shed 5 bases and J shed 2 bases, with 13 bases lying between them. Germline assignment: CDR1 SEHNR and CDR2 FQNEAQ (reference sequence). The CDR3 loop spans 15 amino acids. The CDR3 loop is CASSRRAGPYNEQFF. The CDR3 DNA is TGTGCCAGCAGCCGCAGGGCAGGGCCCTACAATGAGCAGTTCTTC.

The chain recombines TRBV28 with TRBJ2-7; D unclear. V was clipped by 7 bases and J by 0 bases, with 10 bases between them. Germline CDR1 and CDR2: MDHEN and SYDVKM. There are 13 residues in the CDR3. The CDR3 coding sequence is TGTGCCAGCATCAAAAGGGCCTCCTACGAGCAGTACTTC. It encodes CASIKRASYEQYF.

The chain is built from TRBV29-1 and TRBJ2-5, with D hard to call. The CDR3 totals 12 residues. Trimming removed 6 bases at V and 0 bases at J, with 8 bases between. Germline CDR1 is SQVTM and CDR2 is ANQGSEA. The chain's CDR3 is CSVRRYQETQYF. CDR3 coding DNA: TGCAGCGTCCGCAGGTACCAAGAGACCCAGTACTTC.